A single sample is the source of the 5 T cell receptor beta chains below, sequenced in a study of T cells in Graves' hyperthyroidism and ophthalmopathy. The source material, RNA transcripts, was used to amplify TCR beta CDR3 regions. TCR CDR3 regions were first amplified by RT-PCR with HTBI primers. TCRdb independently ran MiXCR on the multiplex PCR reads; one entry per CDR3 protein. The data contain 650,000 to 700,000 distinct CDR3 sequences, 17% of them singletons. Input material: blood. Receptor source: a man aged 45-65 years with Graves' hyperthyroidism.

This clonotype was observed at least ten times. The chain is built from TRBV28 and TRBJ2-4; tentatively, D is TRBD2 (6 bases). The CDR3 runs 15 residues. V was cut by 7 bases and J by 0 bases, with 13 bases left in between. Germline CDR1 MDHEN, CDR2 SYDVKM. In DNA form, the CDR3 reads TGTGCCAGCATCGGAGGGGCAACAGCCAAAAACATTCAGTACTTC. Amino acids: CASIGGATAKNIQYF.

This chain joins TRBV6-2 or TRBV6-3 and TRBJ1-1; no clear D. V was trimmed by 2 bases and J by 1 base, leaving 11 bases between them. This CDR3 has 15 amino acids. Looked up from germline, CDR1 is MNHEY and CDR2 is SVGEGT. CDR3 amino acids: CASSYGLNRNTEAFF. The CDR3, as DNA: TGTGCCAGCAGTTACGGTTTAAACAGGAACACTGAAGCTTTCTTT.

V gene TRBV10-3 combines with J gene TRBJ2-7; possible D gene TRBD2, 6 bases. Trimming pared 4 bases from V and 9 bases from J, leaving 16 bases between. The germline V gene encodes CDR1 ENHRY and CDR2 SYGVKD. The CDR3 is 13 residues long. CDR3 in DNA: TGTGCCATCAGTGGAGACACGGAGGGAATGCAGTACTTC. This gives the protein CAISGDTEGMQYF.

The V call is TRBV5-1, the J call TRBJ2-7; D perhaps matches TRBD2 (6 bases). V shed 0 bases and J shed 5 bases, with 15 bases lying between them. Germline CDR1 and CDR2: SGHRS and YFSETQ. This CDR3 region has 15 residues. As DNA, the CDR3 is TGCGCCAGCAGCTTGGGTGTGGGAGGAGTTAACGAGCAGTACTTC. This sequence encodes CASSLGVGGVNEQYF.

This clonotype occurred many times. As DNA, the CDR3 is TGTGCCAGCAGTACCCAAGGAGGGGGGCGCTTTCAGCCCCAGCATTTT. It codes for CASSTQGGGRFQPQHF. The rearrangement links TRBV28 to TRBJ1-5, with D tentatively TRBD1 (6 bases). Looked up from germline, CDR1 is MDHEN and CDR2 is SYDVKM. V was pared by 5 bases and J by 6 bases, with 20 bases between. This CDR3 has 16 amino acids.